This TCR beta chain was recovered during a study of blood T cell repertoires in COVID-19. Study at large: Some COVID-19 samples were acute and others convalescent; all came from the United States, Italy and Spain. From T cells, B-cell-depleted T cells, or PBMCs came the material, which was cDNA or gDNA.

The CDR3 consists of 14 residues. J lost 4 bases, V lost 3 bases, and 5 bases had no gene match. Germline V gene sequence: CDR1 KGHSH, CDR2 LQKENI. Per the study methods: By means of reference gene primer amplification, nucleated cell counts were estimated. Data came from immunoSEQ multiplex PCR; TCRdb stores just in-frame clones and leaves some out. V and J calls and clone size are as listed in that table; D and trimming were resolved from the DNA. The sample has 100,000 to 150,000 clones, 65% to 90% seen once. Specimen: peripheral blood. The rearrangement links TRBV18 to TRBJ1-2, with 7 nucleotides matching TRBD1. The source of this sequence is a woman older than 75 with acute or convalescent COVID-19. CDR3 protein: CASSPQGVGYGYTF. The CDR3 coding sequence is TGTGCCAGCTCACCCCAGGGGGTCGGCTATGGCTACACCTTC.